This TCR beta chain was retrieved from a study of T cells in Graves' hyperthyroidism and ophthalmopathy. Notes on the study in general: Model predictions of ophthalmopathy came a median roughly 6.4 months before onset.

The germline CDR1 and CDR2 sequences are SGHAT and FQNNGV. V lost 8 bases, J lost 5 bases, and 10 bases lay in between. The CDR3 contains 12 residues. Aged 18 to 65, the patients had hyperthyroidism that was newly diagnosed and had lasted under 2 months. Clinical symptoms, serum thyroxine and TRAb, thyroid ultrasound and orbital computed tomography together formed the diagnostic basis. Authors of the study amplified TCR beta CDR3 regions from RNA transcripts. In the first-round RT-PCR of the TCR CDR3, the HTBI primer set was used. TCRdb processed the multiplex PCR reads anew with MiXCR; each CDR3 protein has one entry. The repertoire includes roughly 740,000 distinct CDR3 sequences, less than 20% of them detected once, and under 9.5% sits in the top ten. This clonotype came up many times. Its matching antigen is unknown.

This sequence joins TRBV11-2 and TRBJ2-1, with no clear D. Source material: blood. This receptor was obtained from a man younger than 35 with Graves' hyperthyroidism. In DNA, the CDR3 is TGTGCCAGCCACCTAGGAAACAATGAGCAGTTCTTC. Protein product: CASHLGNNEQFF.